The subject of this entry is one T cell receptor beta chain. Its antigen is as yet unknown. The immunoSEQ assay amplified TCRB CDR3 from up to about 2 ug DNA. The PCR used 60 V beta and 13 J beta primers. Measured with immunoSEQ multiplex PCR; TCRdb has only the in-frame clones, and not every one. The table shows nearly 85,000 clones, with roughly 89% occurring only once. The CDR3 has 18 residues. Germline CDR1 and CDR2: SGHKS and YYEKEE (reference sequence). V was pared by 0 bases and J by 2 bases, with 13 bases of the junction left unmatched. These data originate in a study of glioma-infiltrating T cells after dendritic cell vaccination. Study conclusions and caveats: Patients with more pretreatment TILs had longer time to progression and survival.

No glioblastoma patient carried an isocitrate dehydrogenase mutation. The sequencing used blood, collected before dendritic cell vaccination. The source of this sequence is a human donor with glioblastoma. This chain uses TRBV5-5 with TRBJ2-5; 7 bases agree with TRBD1. CDR3 sequence: CASSLAGTATIKQETQYF. The CDR3 coding sequence is TGTGCCAGCAGCTTGGCCGGGACAGCAACCATCAAACAAGAGACCCAGTACTTC.